This is a list of T cell receptor beta chains from one sample in a study of shared clonotypes between healthy human individuals. Only in-frame clones appear in the TCRdb table, and some are missing; sequencing was by immunoSEQ multiplex PCR. The table includes about 510,000 clones, nearly 80% detected once. Specimen: PBMCs. The receptors come from a woman in her thirties or forties in good health. Some clones in this sample may be carry-over from other donors' samples. CDR3s include the opening cysteine and the closing phenylalanine or tryptophan.

v_gene,j_gene,CDR3aa
TRBV7-9,TRBJ2-7,CASSLGLAGGHETYEQYF
TRBV30,TRBJ2-3,CAWSIGTSGYTDTQYF
TRBV27,TRBJ2-7,CASTQASGRLIYEQYF
TRBV12-5,TRBJ1-1,CASGREIGTNTEAFF
TRBV25-1,TRBJ2-7,CASSDNRGNYEQYF
TRBV11-2,TRBJ2-1,CASSPDSIHEQFF
TRBV10-3,TRBJ2-5,CAISEGGEETQYF
TRBV5-6,TRBJ1-4,CASSSQGAGEKLFF
TRBV4-2,TRBJ1-3,CASSPPGTGALSGNTIYF
TRBV14,TRBJ2-7,CASSQEFYEQYF
TRBV18,TRBJ2-7,CASSPGTGGQGEQYF
TRBV7-2,TRBJ2-7,CASSLTGTSDYEQYF
TRBV2,TRBJ1-4,CASSQQGLVNEKLFF
TRBV18,TRBJ2-1,CASSPSGRVYNEQFF
TRBV28,TRBJ1-3,CASSEFETSGNTIYF
TRBV9,TRBJ1-4,CASSSTPRADEKLFF
TRBV9,TRBJ1-4,CASSEGDREKLFF